A single sample gave rise to the 27 T cell receptor beta chains below, sequenced in a study of T cells after yellow fever vaccination. TCRdb itself ran the 5' RACE reads through MiXCR, one entry per CDR3 protein. The sample has fewer than 450,000 distinct CDR3 sequences, more than 9% seen once. The sequencing here drew on PBMCs, taken on the day of the first yellow fever vaccination. The source of these receptors is a man between 18 and 35 years old who received the YFV17D yellow fever vaccine.

This clonotype was picked up a small number of times. The rearrangement uses TRBV20-1 and TRBJ2-3; D gene ambiguous. Germline V gives CDR1 DFQATT, CDR2 SNEGSKA (reference sequence). Trimming left V 2 bases short and J 8 bases short, with 20 bases between. The CDR3 totals 15 residues. This CDR3 is CSARNGRLSPTTQYF. In nucleotides, the CDR3 is TGCAGTGCTAGAAATGGACGTCTTTCCCCGACTACGCAGTATTTT.

The chain combines TRBV3-1 with TRBJ2-1, with D perhaps given as TRBD1 or TRBD2 (5 bases each). CDR3 length: 16 residues. With 0 bases removed from V and 7 bases from J, the gap between germline ends came to 16 bases. Germline values: CDR1 LGHDT, CDR2 YNNKEL (reference sequence). CDR3 DNA sequence: TGTGCCAGCAGCCAAGAAGCCCGGGGCCTTGCTAATGAGCAGTTCTTC. It translates to CASSQEARGLANEQFF.

This clonotype showed up just a few times. The rearrangement uses TRBV21-1 and TRBJ2-7; the table assigns TRBD1, which was not confirmed against the DNA. TRBV21-1 is a recognized pseudogene. This CDR3 region has 14 residues. The CDR3 region is CASGTGISSYEQYF. The CDR3 DNA reads as TGTGCCAGCGGGACAGGGATCTCCTCCTACGAGCAGTACTTC.

J is TRBJ2-3 and V is TRBV5-1; TRBD2 matches at 9 bases. The length of the CDR3 is 15 residues. V was clipped by 5 bases and J by 1 base; unmatched bases: 5. Germline-derived CDR1 and CDR2 are SGHRS and YFSETQ. The CDR3 coding sequence is TGCGCCAGCAGTACTGCGGGGGGGGGCACAGATACGCAGTATTTT. Translated, it gives CASSTAGGGTDTQYF.

This clonotype was observed a handful of times. V usage is TRBV15 and J usage is TRBJ1-2; 10 bases are shared with TRBD1. J lost 2 bases, V lost 5 bases, and 5 bases had no gene match. CDR1 LNHNV and CDR2 YYDKDF come from the germline V gene (reference sequence). CDR3 length: 15 residues. The CDR3 region has the DNA TGTGCCACCAGCTATGGACAGGGGGTGAACTATGGCTACACCTTC. The encoded protein is CATSYGQGVNYGYTF.

This clonotype has more than one count but fewer than ten. V is TRBV7-8 and J is TRBJ2-6; D is unresolved. Trimming cost V 3 bases and J 0 bases, with 6 bases left between them. The CDR3 runs to 15 residues. The V gene's germline CDR1 is SGHVS and CDR2 FQNEAQ. This chain's CDR3 is CASSFQFSGANVLTF. CDR3 nucleotides: TGTGCCAGCAGCTTTCAGTTCTCTGGGGCCAACGTCCTGACTTTC.

This clonotype has only a few counts. The CDR3 sequence is CSGQGHYGYTF. CDR3 nucleotide sequence: TGCAGTGGACAGGGCCATTATGGCTACACCTTC. J is TRBJ1-2 and V is TRBV20-1, with 7 bases matching TRBD1. There are 11 residues in the CDR3. Germline V gene sequence: CDR1 DFQATT, CDR2 SNEGSKA (reference sequence). Trimming at V came to 7 bases and at J to 5 bases, leaving 4 bases not matched to a gene.

The chain is built from TRBV2 and TRBJ2-1; D is uncertain. There are 12 residues in the CDR3. Trimming removed 5 bases at V and 3 bases at J, with 5 bases between. CDR1 and CDR2 from the germline V gene are SNHLY and FYNNEI. The CDR3 sequence is CASSQDYNEQFF. CDR3 in DNA: TGTGCCAGCAGTCAGGACTACAATGAGCAGTTCTTC. Variable domain in full (rest from reference TRBV2 and TRBJ2-1): EPEVTQTPSHQVTQMGQEVILRCVPISNHLYFYWYRQILGQKVEFLVSFYNNEISEKSEIFDDQFSVERPDGSNFTLKIRSTKLEDSAMYFCASSQDYNEQFFGPGTRLTVL.

This clonotype was observed at least ten times. The V call is TRBV12-3 or TRBV12-4, the J call TRBJ2-5; TRBD1 is a possible D gene (5 bases). V lost 3 bases and J 2 bases, leaving 10 bases between the germline ends. The CDR3 runs to 14 residues. The CDR3, as DNA: TGTGCCAGCAGTTTGTCGCAGGGACAAGAGACCCAGTACTTC. Protein sequence: CASSLSQGQETQYF.

This clonotype showed up just a few times. The chain uses TRBV19 and TRBJ2-6; either TRBD1 or TRBD2 may supply D (5 bases each). V lost 6 bases and J lost 0, with 12 bases in between. This CDR3 has 16 residues. Per the germline V gene, CDR1 is LNHDA and CDR2 is SQIVND (reference sequence). The CDR3 is CASSRWDVSGANVLTF. CDR3 in DNA: TGTGCCAGTAGCCGGTGGGACGTCTCTGGGGCCAACGTCCTGACTTTC.

The CDR3 DNA sequence: TGCGCCAGCAGCCAAGACGGGACTAGCGGGAAAGATACGCAGTATTTT. It encodes CASSQDGTSGKDTQYF. The rearrangement joins TRBV4-3 to TRBJ2-3; 13 positions agree with TRBD2. V lost 0 bases, J lost 5 bases, and 2 bases stayed unmatched. Germline values: CDR1 LGHNA, CDR2 YSLEER. The CDR3 spans 16 residues.

The CDR3 spells CSARQGGKPQHF. The CDR3 DNA reads TGCAGTGCACGACAGGGTGGGAAGCCCCAGCATTTT. The V call is TRBV20-1, the J call TRBJ1-5; 7 bases fit TRBD1. Germline-derived CDR1 and CDR2 are DFQATT and SNEGSKA (reference sequence). V was pared by 6 bases and J by 8 bases, with 7 bases of the junction left unmatched. This CDR3 spans 12 amino acids.

This chain uses TRBV11-2 with TRBJ2-2; no definite D call. CDR1 is SGHAT, CDR2 FQNNGV, per germline. Trimming took 8 bases from V and 3 from J, leaving 16 bases between them. The CDR3 totals 15 residues. The CDR3 region is CASQKGAVDTGELFF. The CDR3 nucleotides are TGTGCCAGCCAGAAAGGCGCCGTGGACACCGGGGAGCTGTTTTTT.

Only a few counts were recorded for this clonotype. The chain joins TRBV2 to TRBJ2-5; 8 bases line up with TRBD2. V was clipped by 6 bases and J by 4 bases; unmatched bases: 4. This CDR3 has 13 amino acids. Germline CDR1 is SNHLY and CDR2 is FYNNEI. The CDR3 spells CASRRGEVETQYF. The CDR3, as DNA: TGTGCCAGCAGGCGGGGGGAGGTAGAGACCCAGTACTTC.

This clonotype was seen more than once but under ten times. The chain has TRBV5-1 and TRBJ2-2, with 15 nucleotides matching TRBD2. The CDR3 is 19 amino acids. The J segment lost 0 bases and the V segment lost 4 bases, leaving 7 bases of the junction unmatched. The V gene's germline CDR1 is SGHRS and CDR2 YFSETQ. CDR3 nucleotide sequence: TGCGCCAGCAGCATATACGGGACTAGCGGGGGGCCGAACACCGGGGAGCTGTTTTTT. The encoded protein is CASSIYGTSGGPNTGELFF.

This clonotype was seen a few times. This chain links TRBV20-1 with TRBJ1-3, with TRBD1 as a possible D gene (5 bases). The CDR3 loop spans 13 amino acids. Germline-derived CDR1 and CDR2 are DFQATT and SNEGSKA (reference sequence). V shed 1 base and J shed 3 bases, with 7 bases lying between them. This CDR3 is CSARAGLGNTIYF. In DNA form, the CDR3 reads TGCAGTGCTAGAGCAGGGCTTGGAAACACCATATATTTT.

V and J are TRBV18 and TRBJ2-3; D remains unclear. The CDR3 spans 15 residues. The V end was cut by 6 bases, the J end by 2 bases, with 15 bases between. CDR1 and CDR2 (germline): KGHSH, LQKENI. CDR3 loop: CASSIRADPTDTQYF. In DNA, the CDR3 is TGTGCCAGCTCCATTCGGGCCGACCCCACAGATACGCAGTATTTT.

The chain links TRBV29-1 to TRBJ2-7, with D perhaps TRBD1 or TRBD2 (5 bases each). The length of the CDR3 is 14 residues. Germline values: CDR1 SQVTM, CDR2 ANQGSEA. V lost 6 bases, J lost 0 bases, and 15 bases lay in between. CDR3 loop: CSVGDPWSSYEQYF. The DNA of the CDR3 is TGCAGCGTCGGGGACCCATGGAGCTCCTACGAGCAGTACTTC.

This chain connects TRBV19 to TRBJ2-7; 11 nucleotides agree with TRBD2. This CDR3 has 15 amino acids. J gave up 2 bases and V 5 bases, and 5 bases lay outside the gene matches. CDR1 and CDR2 from the germline V gene are LNHDA and SQIVND (reference sequence). The CDR3 nucleotides read TGTGCCAGTAGTTCGGTAGCGGGGGGGACCTACGAGCAGTACTTC. It yields the protein CASSSVAGGTYEQYF. The full variable domain, with the rest looked up from reference TRBV19 and TRBJ2-7, is DGGITQSPKYLFRKEGQNVTLSCEQNLNHDAMYWYRQDPGQGLRLIYYSQIVNDFQKGDIAEGYSVSREKKESFPLTVTSAQKNPTAFYLCASSSVAGGTYEQYFGPGTRLTVT.

V and J are TRBV5-1 and TRBJ2-1; possible D gene TRBD1, 6 bases. V was shortened by 6 bases and J by 1 base, with 14 bases between the two germline ends. The CDR3 is 15 residues long. The germline V gene encodes CDR1 SGHRS and CDR2 YFSETQ. CDR3 bases: TGCGCCAGCACCTGGGGGCGGCCTTCCTACAATGAGCAGTTCTTC. Amino acids: CASTWGRPSYNEQFF.

DNA for the CDR3: TGTGCCAGCAGCTTGGGCGCAGGGAGGTATGGCTACACCTTC. Amino acid sequence: CASSLGAGRYGYTF. This chain uses TRBV5-5 with TRBJ1-2; D is perhaps TRBD1 (5 bases). Per germline, CDR1 SGHKS and CDR2 YYEKEE (reference sequence). V was cut by 0 bases and J by 5 bases, with 11 bases left in between. The length of the CDR3 is 14 residues.

The chain combines TRBV27 with TRBJ2-2; TRBD1 aligns across 7 bases. The CDR3 spans 16 residues. Germline CDR1 and CDR2: MNHEY and SMNVEV (reference sequence). Trimming cost V 2 bases and J 4 bases; bases outside gene matches: 7. DNA for the CDR3: TGTGCCAGCAGTTTACGAGGGGGCCGTCGCACCGGGGAGCTGTTTTTT. As protein: CASSLRGGRRTGELFF.

The rearrangement joins TRBV3-1 to TRBJ2-2; weak D call: TRBD1 (6 bases). CDR1 is LGHDT and CDR2 is YNNKEL in the germline V gene (reference sequence). The V end lost 4 bases, the J end lost 4 bases, and 16 bases lay between the germline ends. The CDR3 length is 16 residues. This chain's CDR3 is CASSLSRGTRTGELFF. CDR3 bases: TGTGCCAGCAGCCTTTCTAGGGGGACCCGCACCGGGGAGCTGTTTTTT.

V gene TRBV11-2 combines with J gene TRBJ2-4, with a tentative D call TRBD1 (6 bases). The CDR3 is 13 residues long. The V gene's germline CDR1 is SGHAT and CDR2 FQNNGV. With 1 base removed from V and 7 bases from J, the gap between germline ends came to 8 bases. The CDR3: CASSLGQVNIQYF. The CDR3 coding sequence is TGTGCCAGCAGCTTAGGACAGGTGAACATTCAGTACTTC.

This clonotype was seen a handful of times. This rearrangement joins TRBV7-2 to TRBJ1-1; 7 bases agree with TRBD1. In germline, CDR1 is SGHTA, CDR2 FQGNSA. The V segment lost 1 base and the J segment 4 bases; nucleotides outside the gene matches: 6. The CDR3 is 15 amino acids. The CDR3 region is CASSLVQGEGTEAFF. The CDR3 nucleotides read TGTGCCAGCAGCTTAGTGCAGGGGGAGGGCACTGAAGCTTTCTTT.

The CDR3 is CASSLDRYSYNEQFF. The CDR3 DNA follows: TGTGCCAGCAGCTTGGATCGGTACTCCTACAATGAGCAGTTCTTC. The rearrangement uses TRBV5-4 and TRBJ2-1; D ambiguous. The CDR3 spans 15 residues. Germline V gene lookup returns CDR1 SGHNT and CDR2 YYREEE (reference sequence). V was shortened by 0 bases and J by 0 bases, with 7 bases between the two germline ends.

This clonotype appeared a few times. The chain links TRBV4-1 to TRBJ1-4; D perhaps matches TRBD1 (6 bases). The germline V and J ends were trimmed by 0 bases and 4 bases, with 12 bases remaining between them. This CDR3 has 16 residues. The V gene's germline CDR1 is MGHRA and CDR2 YSYEKL. CDR3 residues: CASSQERGVVNEKLFF. CDR3 DNA sequence: TGCGCCAGCAGCCAAGAAAGGGGGGTGGTTAATGAAAAACTGTTTTTT.